The sequence of this T cell receptor (beta chain) was determined in a study of cytotoxic CD8 clonotypes in ibrutinib-treated CLL. About this clone: As yet, its antigen is unknown.

Overall study findings and caveats: Clonality (at baseline) was higher than in age-matched healthy donors and tracked circulating CD8+ T-cell counts. The public clonotypes identified were infrequent and showed contraction or stability on treatment. Sample timing was unmatched between remission and later-progressing patients; lymph nodes unstudied.

CDR1 and CDR2 (germline): SNHLY, FYNNEI. The CDR3 runs 14 residues. V lost 4 bases and J 2 bases, leaving 12 bases between the germline ends. Investigators sought sequencing depths of between 1 in 200,000 and 1 in 1 million T cells. Assay: immunoSEQ multiplex PCR; the TCRdb copy retains only in-frame clones and omits some. Of about 140,000 clones listed, around 80% are singletons. The receptor comes from a human donor with chronic lymphocytic leukemia. This chain connects TRBV2 to TRBJ2-7, with D possibly being TRBD2 (5 bases). Specimen: PBMCs, collected after 36 months of ibrutinib treatment. Here the CDR3 DNA reads TGTGCCAGCAGTGTTTCTCACGGGGCCTACGAGCAGTACTTC. It specifies CASSVSHGAYEQYF. Drawing the rest from reference TRBV2 and TRBJ2-7, the complete variable domain is EPEVTQTPSHQVTQMGQEVILRCVPISNHLYFYWYRQILGQKVEFLVSFYNNEISEKSEIFDDQFSVERPDGSNFTLKIRSTKLEDSAMYFCASSVSHGAYEQYFGPGTRLTVT.